Shown below are 12 T cell receptor beta chains from a single sample sequenced in a study of post-analysis software for immune sequencing data. No cognate antigen is known for these TCRs. Study-wide findings and caveats: Comparison of patients with controls showed five or six TRBV segments more frequent in patients, TRBV5-6, TRBV5-1 and TRBV20-1 among them.

Prepared TCR beta cDNA libraries contained unique molecular identifiers. TCRdb processed the PCR reads anew with MiXCR; each CDR3 protein has one entry. The top ten clones hold approximately 4.4% of a sample with about 820,000 distinct CDR3 sequences, about 57% of them seen once. The sequenced sample was blood. The receptors originated from a girl between 5 and 17 years old with multiple sclerosis.

The rearrangement joins TRBV7-8 to TRBJ1-2; TRBD1 might be the D (6 bases). Germline CDR1 reads SGHVS; CDR2 reads FQNEAQ. This CDR3 contains 15 residues. V lost 5 bases and J 3 bases, leaving 16 bases between the germline ends. The CDR3 nucleotides are TGTGCCAGCAGCACCCGAGGGGGGCGAGACTATGGCTACACCTTC. This sequence encodes CASSTRGGRDYGYTF. The full variable domain, its missing parts supplied by reference TRBV7-8 and TRBJ1-2, is GAGVSQSPRYKVAKRGQDVALRCDPISGHVSLFWYQQALGQGPEFLTYFQNEAQLDKSGLPSDRFFAERPEGSVSTLKIQRTQQEDSAVYLCASSTRGGRDYGYTFGSGTRLTVV.

The rearrangement uses TRBV2 and TRBJ2-3; D tentatively fits TRBD1 or TRBD2 (5 bases each). Trimming pared 7 bases from V and 1 base from J, leaving 12 bases between. Germline CDR1 and CDR2: SNHLY and FYNNEI. The CDR3 runs 14 residues. The DNA for the CDR3 is TGTGCCAGCAACCCCTTGGGGGGCACAGATACGCAGTATTTT. Translation: CASNPLGGTDTQYF.

V and J are TRBV29-1 and TRBJ2-3; TRBD2 agrees at 7 bases. The CDR3 is made up of 13 amino acids. Germline CDR1 is SQVTM and CDR2 is ANQGSEA. J lost 4 bases, V lost 6 bases, and 7 bases had no gene match. The CDR3 coding sequence is TGCAGCGTGGGGGGGGTAGTCGCAGATACGCAGTATTTT. It yields the protein CSVGGVVADTQYF.

This clonotype was seen a few times. V is TRBV4-1 and J is TRBJ2-7; 7 bases line up with TRBD2. Germline V gene sequence: CDR1 MGHRA, CDR2 YSYEKL. The CDR3 contains 16 residues. Losses at the gene ends were 0 bases for V and 2 bases for J; bases not matched to a gene: 7. CDR3 nucleotide sequence: TGCGCCAGCAGCCAAGACCCGGCGGGAGTCCCCTACGAGCAGTACTTC. Translated, it gives CASSQDPAGVPYEQYF.

V and J are TRBV12-3 or TRBV12-4 and TRBJ2-1; 8 positions match TRBD2. This CDR3 is 15 amino acids long. The V segment lost 5 bases and the J segment 4 bases; nucleotides outside the gene matches: 7. The CDR3 region has the DNA TGTGCCAGCAGTCCAGCGGGAGTGGAGTACAATGAGCAGTTCTTC. Its translation is CASSPAGVEYNEQFF.

The V call is TRBV7-9, the J call TRBJ2-1; possible D gene TRBD2, 7 bases. Trimming removed 7 bases from V and 1 base from J, with 20 bases in between. The CDR3 consists of 17 residues. Germline CDR1 is SEHNR and CDR2 is FQNEAQ (reference sequence). The CDR3 loop is CASTQGWGGPSYNEQFF. CDR3 nucleotide sequence: TGTGCCAGCACCCAAGGATGGGGGGGCCCTTCCTACAATGAGCAGTTCTTC.

The chain is built from TRBV9 and TRBJ2-1; TRBD2 aligns across 8 bases. Losses at the gene ends were 0 bases for V and 8 bases for J; bases not matched to a gene: 7. Germline CDR1 is SGDLS and CDR2 is YYNGEE. The CDR3 totals 15 residues. CDR3 amino acids: CASSVAVAGIYEQFF. CDR3 in DNA: TGTGCCAGCAGCGTAGCGGTAGCGGGGATTTATGAGCAGTTCTTC.

This clonotype was detected a few times. The chain recombines TRBV15 with TRBJ1-4; D gene uncertain. The germline V and J ends were trimmed by 0 bases and 5 bases, with 7 bases remaining between them. This CDR3 has 14 residues. CDR1 is LNHNV, CDR2 YYDKDF, per germline (reference sequence). CDR3 sequence (DNA): TGTGCCACCAGCAGAGACCCGATAAATGAAAAACTGTTTTTT. Residues: CATSRDPINEKLFF.

The chain employs TRBV11-2 and TRBJ2-3; D gene ambiguous. The V and J ends lost 4 bases and 0 bases respectively, with 11 bases between them. Germline CDR1 and CDR2: SGHAT and FQNNGV. CDR3 length: 15 amino acids. DNA of the CDR3: TGTGCCAGCAGCTCCCACGCGGCTAGCACAGATACGCAGTATTTT. Translated, it gives CASSSHAASTDTQYF. Full variable domain (outside the CDR3, taken from reference TRBV11-2 and TRBJ2-3): EAGVAQSPRYKIIEKRQSVAFWCNPISGHATLYWYQQILGQGPKLLIQFQNNGVVDDSQLPKDRFSAERLKGVDSTLKIQPAKLEDSAVYLCASSSHAASTDTQYFGPGTRLTVL.

This clonotype was seen ten or more times. The chain recombines TRBV7-8 with TRBJ2-7, with D uncertain. CDR3 size: 15 residues. Trimming pared 5 bases from V and 4 bases from J, leaving 18 bases between. The V gene's germline CDR1 is SGHVS and CDR2 FQNEAQ. The CDR3 DNA follows: TGTGCCAGCAGCATTAGAGAAGACACCCGTTACGAGCAGTACTTC. This translates into CASSIREDTRYEQYF. The entire variable domain, with the rest obtained from reference TRBV7-8 and TRBJ2-7, is as follows: GAGVSQSPRYKVAKRGQDVALRCDPISGHVSLFWYQQALGQGPEFLTYFQNEAQLDKSGLPSDRFFAERPEGSVSTLKIQRTQQEDSAVYLCASSIREDTRYEQYFGPGTRLTVT.

This clonotype was observed a handful of times. This chain uses TRBV7-2 with TRBJ1-2; perhaps TRBD1 as D (5 bases). CDR1 and CDR2 (germline): SGHTA, FQGNSA. The CDR3 loop spans 16 amino acids. The ends were cut back, 5 bases at V and 4 bases at J, with 20 bases in the middle. The CDR3 is CASSAGTQKATYGYTF. In DNA, the CDR3 is TGTGCCAGCAGCGCCGGGACCCAAAAGGCCACCTATGGCTACACCTTC.

The V and J genes are TRBV5-1 and TRBJ2-5; D assignment may be TRBD1 or TRBD2 (6 bases each). Between the trimmed V and J ends, which lost 5 bases and 4 bases, there was a span of 12 bases. This CDR3 is 13 amino acids long. Germline V lookup: CDR1 SGHRS, CDR2 YFSETQ. The CDR3 nucleotides are TGCGCCAGCAGTTCAGGGGAGGTAGAGACCCAGTACTTC. This translates into CASSSGEVETQYF.